Each of the 8 T cell receptor beta chains below was sequenced from the same sample in a study of early T cells in non-severe SARS-CoV-2 infection. TCRdb called the 5' RACE reads again in MiXCR, with one record for every CDR3 protein. The table includes nearly 80,000 distinct CDR3 sequences, around 13% detected once. The sequenced material came from whole blood. Receptors originate from an adult who was a healthcare worker with PCR-confirmed SARS-CoV-2 infection or an uninfected control (not recorded which).

This clonotype was detected many times. The CDR3 loop reads CSARGRFTDTQYF. The DNA for the CDR3 is TGCAGTGCTAGGGGCAGATTCACAGATACGCAGTATTTT. This chain uses TRBV20-1 with TRBJ2-3; D gene ambiguous. Trimming removed 3 bases at V and 2 bases at J, with 9 bases between. Germline CDR1 is DFQATT and CDR2 is SNEGSKA (reference sequence). The CDR3 loop spans 13 amino acids.

This chain uses TRBV19 with TRBJ2-3; perhaps TRBD1 as D (5 bases). This CDR3 region has 14 residues. CDR1 is LNHDA, CDR2 SQIVND, per germline (reference sequence). V lost 7 bases to trimming and J lost 0 bases, with 11 bases between them. CDR3 sequence: CASTDKTSTDTQYF. The CDR3 DNA reads as TGTGCCAGTACGGACAAGACTAGCACAGATACGCAGTATTTT.

This clonotype was picked up a small number of times. The V and J genes are TRBV5-6 and TRBJ2-2; D perhaps matches TRBD2 (6 bases). The V end was cut by 2 bases, the J end by 8 bases, with 13 bases between. Per germline, CDR1 SGHDT and CDR2 YYEEEE. The CDR3 is made up of 14 amino acids. Here the CDR3 reads CASSFGTPGGELFF. CDR3 bases: TGTGCCAGCAGCTTCGGGACTCCGGGAGGGGAGCTGTTTTTT.

In its sample, this clonotype was seen many times. V and J are TRBV14 and TRBJ1-3, with 7 bases identical to TRBD1. CDR3 length: 15 amino acids. Unmatched junction bases numbered 3, after V lost 4 bases and J lost 0 bases. CDR1 and CDR2 (germline): SGHDN, FVKESK. CDR3 region: CASSPGQSSGNTIYF. The DNA of the CDR3 is TGTGCCAGCAGCCCGGGACAGAGCTCTGGAAACACCATATATTTT.

This clonotype has just a few counts. CDR3 region: CASSQAGAKNIQYF. CDR3 nucleotides: TGTGCCAGCAGCCAAGCAGGGGCCAAAAACATTCAGTACTTC. The rearrangement joins TRBV3-1 to TRBJ2-4; D might be TRBD1 (5 bases). Trimming pared 1 base from V and 1 base from J, leaving 5 bases between. This CDR3 spans 14 amino acids. Germline assignment: CDR1 LGHDT and CDR2 YNNKEL (reference sequence).

This clonotype was picked up many times. The chain is built from TRBV12-5 and TRBJ1-2; D unclear. The germline V gene has CDR1 LGHNT and CDR2 FRNRAP. The V end was cut by 2 bases, the J end by 6 bases, with 10 bases between. This CDR3 region has 13 residues. The CDR3 spells CASGLTQADGYTF. As DNA, the CDR3 is TGTGCTAGTGGTTTGACCCAAGCGGATGGCTACACCTTC.

As DNA, the CDR3 is TGTGCCAGCAGCCAAGATGGCAGGGAGGGCCCCGAGACCCAGTACTTC. Amino acids: CASSQDGREGPETQYF. This rearrangement joins TRBV3-1 to TRBJ2-5, with 7 bases fitting TRBD2. This CDR3 region has 16 residues. The ends lost 0 bases at V and 5 bases at J; junction bases unmatched: 9. Germline CDR1 reads LGHDT; CDR2 reads YNNKEL (reference sequence).

This chain joins TRBV20-1 and TRBJ2-3, with 8 bases identical to TRBD2. This CDR3 has 15 residues. The ends lost 1 base at V and 4 bases at J; junction bases unmatched: 7. Germline assignment: CDR1 DFQATT and CDR2 SNEGSKA (reference sequence). This CDR3 is CSARGRGGLADTQYF. As DNA, the CDR3 is TGCAGTGCTAGAGGACGCGGGGGGCTTGCAGATACGCAGTATTTT.